These 27 T cell receptor beta chains were all obtained from the same sample, sequenced in a study of blood T cell repertoires in COVID-19. Profiling relied on immunoSEQ multiplex PCR, and the TCRdb table lists in-frame clones only, not all of them. The sample contains 210,000 or so clones, over 75% of which appear only once. The sequencing input was peripheral blood. These receptors were collected from a woman aged 40 to 49 who had recovered from COVID-19.

The J gene is TRBJ2-3, the V gene TRBV19, with D perhaps TRBD2 (6 bases). The CDR3 covers 14 residues. Trimming removed 3 bases at V and 4 bases at J, with 11 bases between. In germline, CDR1 is LNHDA, CDR2 SQIVND (reference sequence). The CDR3 protein is CASSIGGIPDTQYF. The CDR3 region has the DNA TGTGCCAGTAGTATTGGCGGGATCCCAGATACGCAGTATTTT. Looking up the rest from reference TRBV19 and TRBJ2-3 gives the full variable domain: DGGITQSPKYLFRKEGQNVTLSCEQNLNHDAMYWYRQDPGQGLRLIYYSQIVNDFQKGDIAEGYSVSREKKESFPLTVTSAQKNPTAFYLCASSIGGIPDTQYFGPGTRLTVL.

This rearrangement joins TRBV28 to TRBJ2-7; perhaps TRBD2 as D (5 bases). The germline CDR1 and CDR2 sequences are MDHEN and SYDVKM. The CDR3 spans 14 residues. V lost 3 bases, J lost 3 bases, and 12 bases lay in between. In DNA form, the CDR3 reads TGTGCCAGCAGTTTGGGAGAACTCGGCTACGAGCAGTACTTC. Protein: CASSLGELGYEQYF.

This chain connects TRBV19 to TRBJ2-3, with 7 positions matching TRBD1. V lost 3 bases to trimming and J lost 0 bases; unmatched junction nucleotides: 6. This CDR3 comprises 16 residues. The germline CDR1 and CDR2 sequences are LNHDA and SQIVND (reference sequence). CDR3 loop: CASSIRTGTSTDTQYF. CDR3 nucleotide sequence: TGTGCCAGTAGTATCCGGACAGGTACTAGCACAGATACGCAGTATTTT.

A single count supports this clone. This chain connects TRBV3-1 (or the pseudogene TRBV3-2) to TRBJ2-6; D is possibly TRBD2 (7 bases). The CDR3 has 18 residues. Germline V CDR1 and CDR2: LGHDT, YNNKEL (reference sequence). V dropped 4 bases and J dropped 0 bases, with 16 bases sitting between them. CDR3 sequence reads: CASSPRGGGSSGANVLTF. The CDR3 DNA follows: TGTGCCAGCAGCCCCCGGGGAGGGGGGAGCTCTGGGGCCAACGTCCTGACTTTC.

The chain links TRBV7-2 to TRBJ2-7; weak D call: TRBD2 (6 bases). CDR1 and CDR2 (germline): SGHTA, FQGNSA. Between the trimmed V and J ends, which lost 7 bases and 3 bases, there was a span of 16 bases. This CDR3 is 14 amino acids long. The CDR3 reads CASTALPGLYEQYF. The CDR3 bases are TGTGCCAGCACCGCTTTGCCGGGACTCTACGAGCAGTACTTC.

V is TRBV3-1 (or the pseudogene TRBV3-2) and J is TRBJ1-2; TRBD1 might be the D (5 bases). The germline gives CDR1 LGHDT, CDR2 YNNKEL (reference sequence). V dropped 8 bases and J dropped 4 bases, with 20 bases sitting between them. The CDR3 is 15 residues long. CDR3 residues: CASFTDSLGSYGYTF. The DNA for the CDR3 is TGTGCCAGCTTTACTGACAGTCTTGGATCCTATGGCTACACCTTC.

The chain combines TRBV29-1 with TRBJ2-5, with 8 bases lining up with TRBD1. Germline trimming cut 6 bases from V and 7 bases from J; bases unmatched to any gene: 10. The CDR3 sequence is 13 residues long. Germline assignment: CDR1 SQVTM and CDR2 ANQGSEA. The CDR3 sequence is CSVHGTGSRTQYF. CDR3 DNA sequence: TGCAGCGTCCATGGGACAGGTTCGAGGACCCAGTACTTC.

This chain uses TRBV2 with TRBJ2-2; 12 bases fit TRBD2. CDR1 is SNHLY and CDR2 is FYNNEI in the germline V gene. The J segment lost 2 bases and the V segment lost 9 bases, leaving 16 bases of the junction unmatched. The CDR3 covers 19 residues. The CDR3, as DNA: TGTGCCAGAGAGCGGAAAATTGAACTAGCGGGAGGTAACACCGGGGAGCTGTTTTTT. Translated: CARERKIELAGGNTGELFF.

The chain carries TRBV29-1 and TRBJ1-1, with D unresolved. Germline V gene lookup returns CDR1 SQVTM and CDR2 ANQGSEA. Trimming removed 3 bases at V and 0 bases at J, with 5 bases between. The CDR3 is 12 amino acids. CDR3 loop: CSVDAVNTEAFF. DNA for the CDR3: TGCAGCGTTGATGCAGTGAACACTGAAGCTTTCTTT.

J is TRBJ2-3 and V is TRBV18; 11 bases map to TRBD2. CDR1 KGHSH and CDR2 LQKENI come from the germline V gene. The CDR3 sequence is 16 residues long. The V segment lost 5 bases and the J segment 2 bases; nucleotides outside the gene matches: 6. The CDR3 region is CASSDRLAGLTDTQYF. CDR3 sequence (DNA): TGTGCCAGCTCAGACCGACTAGCGGGACTCACAGATACGCAGTATTTT.

The V gene is TRBV5-6, the J gene TRBJ1-6, with 7 bases matching TRBD1. The CDR3 extends over 16 amino acids. CDR1 SGHDT and CDR2 YYEEEE come from the germline V gene. Losses at the gene ends were 4 bases for V and 11 bases for J; bases not matched to a gene: 15. CDR3 sequence: CASSNRDSPRRAPLHF. Written as DNA, the CDR3 is TGTGCCAGCAGCAATCGGGACAGCCCCAGGCGGGCACCCCTCCACTTT.

The chain couples TRBV21-1 to TRBJ2-3; the table calls TRBD2, which could not be checked here. TRBV21-1 is termed a pseudogene. The CDR3 contains 17 residues. The CDR3 nucleotides read TGTGCCAGCAGCAAAGCTTGTCGGAGCGGGAGGACAGATACGCAGTATTTT. This codes for CASSKACRSGRTDTQYF.

The gene calls are TRBV5-1 and TRBJ2-5; tentative D call: TRBD1 (5 bases). Germline values: CDR1 SGHRS, CDR2 YFSETQ. V was clipped by 4 bases and J by 2 bases, with 15 bases between them. This CDR3 has 15 amino acids. CDR3 nucleotides: TGCGCCAGCAGCGGCGCCAGGGCGGTACAAGAGACCCAGTACTTC. Protein: CASSGARAVQETQYF.

The chain is built from TRBV7-8 and TRBJ2-7, with 13 positions matching TRBD2. Germline V gene lookup returns CDR1 SGHVS and CDR2 FQNEAQ. V dropped 6 bases and J dropped 3; count of bases not matched to a gene: 2. This CDR3 has 14 residues. CDR3 residues: CASRLAGGNYEQYF. The CDR3 DNA sequence: TGTGCCAGCAGACTAGCGGGAGGGAACTACGAGCAGTACTTC.

The V gene is TRBV3-1 (or the pseudogene TRBV3-2), the J gene TRBJ2-2; maybe TRBD2 (5 bases). This CDR3 comprises 13 residues. The germline V and J ends were trimmed by 1 base and 5 bases, with 5 bases remaining between them. From germline, CDR1 is LGHDT and CDR2 YNNKEL (reference sequence). CDR3 nucleotides: TGTGCCAGCAGCCAAGGGAGGACCGGGGAGCTGTTTTTT. Its protein product is CASSQGRTGELFF.

This chain links TRBV30 with TRBJ1-1, with D perhaps TRBD1 (5 bases). V gave up 0 bases and J gave up 6 bases, with 11 bases separating them. Germline-derived CDR1 and CDR2 are GTSNPN and SVGIG (reference sequence). The CDR3 is made up of 13 amino acids. This CDR3 reads CAWSVQGAAEAFF. As DNA, the CDR3 is TGTGCCTGGAGTGTACAAGGGGCCGCTGAAGCTTTCTTT. The variable domain in full, with the rest retrieved from reference TRBV30 and TRBJ1-1, is SQTIHQWPATLVQPVGSPLSLECTVEGTSNPNLYWYRQAAGRGLQLLFYSVGIGQISSEVPQNLSASRPQDRQFILSSKKLLLSDSGFYLCAWSVQGAAEAFFGQGTRLTVV.

The chain combines TRBV4-3 with TRBJ1-1; no clear D gene. V lost 0 bases and J lost 5, with 13 bases in between. There are 15 residues in the CDR3. Germline CDR1 LGHNA, CDR2 YSLEER. The CDR3 here is CASSQDMGGNTEAFF. CDR3 bases: TGCGCCAGCAGCCAAGATATGGGAGGGAATACTGAAGCTTTCTTT.

In the case of this clone: Its ends do not fully match the called genes, so a read error is possible. The rearrangement uses TRBV5-1 and TRBJ1-3; D unclear. CDR3 length equals 14 residues. Germline CDR1 and CDR2: SGHRS and YFSETQ. The chain's CDR3 is CASSLDAGGSLGDF. As DNA, the CDR3 is TGCGCCAGCAGCTTGGACGCAGGAGGATCCTTAGGAGATTTT.

The rearrangement uses TRBV18 and TRBJ1-6; 7 bases are a match to TRBD1. Per the germline V gene, CDR1 is KGHSH and CDR2 is LQKENI. The CDR3 contains 16 residues. The ends lost 6 bases at V and 5 bases at J; junction bases unmatched: 10. The CDR3 DNA reads TGTGCCAGCTCGCTATTCGACAGGGAGAATAATTCACCCCTCCACTTT. It encodes CASSLFDRENNSPLHF.

The chain joins TRBV15 to TRBJ1-2; possibly TRBD1 for D (5 bases). Germline V lookup: CDR1 LNHNV, CDR2 YYDKDF (reference sequence). Trimming pared 3 bases from V and 4 bases from J, leaving 18 bases between. The CDR3 length is 16 residues. The CDR3 loop reads CATSSMTRDRGYGYTF. DNA of the CDR3: TGTGCCACCAGCAGTATGACCAGGGATCGTGGCTATGGCTACACCTTC.

This clone showed up just once. The chain uses TRBV27 and TRBJ1-1; D not resolved. Germline V CDR1 and CDR2: MNHEY, SMNVEV (reference sequence). This CDR3 is built from 16 residues. V was clipped by 5 bases and J by 1 base, with 17 bases between them. CDR3 nucleotide sequence: TGTGCCAGCAGTCTTCTTTTTTCAGGCTCGAACACTGAAGCTTTCTTT. This gives the protein CASSLLFSGSNTEAFF.

This clone was counted a few times. The J gene is TRBJ1-5, the V gene TRBV6-4, with 7 bases matching TRBD1. Germline trimming cut 2 bases from V and 6 bases from J; bases unmatched to any gene: 1. This CDR3 spans 13 amino acids. Germline V gene sequence: CDR1 MRHNA, CDR2 SNTAGT. CDR3 in DNA: TGTGCCAGCAGTGACAGGGGGCTTCAGCCCCAGCATTTT. Its translation: CASSDRGLQPQHF.

The rearrangement links TRBV7-2 to TRBJ1-6; a weak D match, TRBD1 (6 bases). This CDR3 has 14 residues. V lost 1 base and J 7 bases, leaving 8 bases between the germline ends. Germline loops: CDR1 SGHTA, CDR2 FQGNSA. The CDR3 loop reads CASSLGRGNSPLHF. In DNA, the CDR3 is TGTGCCAGCAGCTTAGGCAGGGGAAATTCACCCCTCCACTTT.

The chain is built from TRBV29-1 and TRBJ1-2; a weak D match, TRBD1 (5 bases). CDR3 size: 13 residues. V was shortened by 6 bases and J by 7 bases, with 18 bases between the two germline ends. Per the germline V gene, CDR1 is SQVTM and CDR2 is ANQGSEA. The CDR3 nucleotides read TGCAGCGTCGAGGCCGGGGGGGGTTTTGGCTACACCTTC. Translating it yields CSVEAGGGFGYTF.

V and J are TRBV18 and TRBJ1-4; 7 nucleotides match TRBD1. The CDR3 loop spans 18 amino acids. The V gene end was trimmed by 6 bases and the J gene end by 5 bases; junction bases not matched to a gene: 18. CDR1 is KGHSH, CDR2 LQKENI, per germline. DNA for the CDR3: TGTGCCAGCTCCCACAACTCACTCGCGGCAGGGGGGAATGAAAAACTGTTTTTT. Its protein product is CASSHNSLAAGGNEKLFF.

The chain employs TRBV18 and TRBJ2-3; 9 bases fit TRBD2. In germline, CDR1 is KGHSH, CDR2 LQKENI. V was clipped by 2 bases and J by 8 bases; unmatched bases: 8. The CDR3 sequence is 15 residues long. DNA of the CDR3: TGTGCCAGCTCACCAGATGCGGGAGGGCGAGGTACGCAGTATTTT. This sequence encodes CASSPDAGGRGTQYF.

This clone was seen just once. The V call is TRBV24-1, the J call TRBJ2-3; D might be TRBD2 (5 bases). This CDR3 has 16 amino acids. Trimming removed 4 bases at V and 0 bases at J, with 13 bases between. Germline CDR1 reads KGHDR; CDR2 reads SFDVKD. In DNA form, the CDR3 reads TGTGCCACCAGTGAGCTCGGGGAAGTGAGCACAGATACGCAGTATTTT. Protein product: CATSELGEVSTDTQYF.